Below are 24 T cell receptor beta chains sequenced from a single sample in a study of T cell responses to AZD1222 COVID-19 vaccine. The repertoire was sequenced with immunoSEQ multiplex PCR; TCRdb's copy has only in-frame clones and lacks some. The table shows more than 90,000 clones, with around 81% occurring only once. The material sequenced was peripheral blood, taken on day 0 of AZD1222 vaccination. The receptors shown here come from an adult in good health.

This CDR3 reads CASSIWGSETPDTQYF. The DNA of the CDR3 is TGTGCCAGCAGCATTTGGGGTAGCGAAACCCCAGATACGCAGTATTTT. This chain connects TRBV5-6 to TRBJ2-3; a possible D gene is TRBD2 (5 bases). CDR1 is SGHDT, CDR2 YYEEEE, per germline. This CDR3 region has 16 residues. V lost 4 bases, J lost 4 bases, and 19 bases lay in between.

V and J are TRBV11-2 and TRBJ1-2, with D perhaps matching TRBD1 (5 bases). Germline assignment: CDR1 SGHAT and CDR2 FQNNGV. Trimming pared 5 bases from V and 7 bases from J, leaving 20 bases between. CDR3 length: 15 amino acids. For the CDR3, the DNA is TGTGCCAGCAGCCCGGGACCTGAGGAGCTGGCTGGCTACACCTTC. Translating gives CASSPGPEELAGYTF.

This clone was seen a few times. This sequence joins TRBV18 and TRBJ1-2, with no clear D. V lost 3 bases and J 14 bases, leaving 13 bases between the germline ends. Germline V gene sequence: CDR1 KGHSH, CDR2 LQKENI. There are 11 residues in the CDR3. Here the CDR3 reads CASSPSTGSTF. The CDR3 region has the DNA TGTGCCAGCTCACCTTCCACGGGGTCTACCTTC.

The chain combines TRBV11-3 with TRBJ2-1, with 8 nucleotides matching TRBD1. Trimming cost V 0 bases and J 6 bases; bases outside gene matches: 1. Germline V gives CDR1 SGHNT, CDR2 YENEEA. There are 14 residues in the CDR3. The CDR3 here is CASSLEGTGNEQFF. CDR3 nucleotides: TGTGCCAGCAGCTTAGAAGGGACAGGCAATGAGCAGTTCTTC.

This clone showed up just once. The chain has TRBV4-2 and TRBJ2-2; 7 positions match TRBD1. The CDR3 totals 16 residues. Per the germline V gene, CDR1 is LGHNA and CDR2 is YNFKEQ. The junction had 6 bases not matched to a gene; V was cut back by 4 bases and J by 1 base. This chain's CDR3 is CASSPTDRMNTGELFF. CDR3 nucleotide sequence: TGTGCCAGCAGCCCCACGGACAGGATGAACACCGGGGAGCTGTTTTTT.

The gene calls are TRBV28 and TRBJ1-5; D remains ambiguous. CDR1 and CDR2 (germline): MDHEN, SYDVKM. Trimming shortened V by 4 bases and J by 2 bases, and 3 bases separated the two germline ends. CDR3 size: 12 residues. The CDR3 DNA sequence: TGTGCCAGCAGTTCTGGCAATCAGCCCCAGCATTTT. Encoded protein: CASSSGNQPQHF.

With regard to this clone: One end of the junction does not line up with germline, which may come from a read error. The rearrangement links TRBV7-7 to TRBJ1-1; D is unclear. Germline lookup yields CDR1 SSHAT and CDR2 FNYEAQ (reference sequence). The CDR3 consists of 13 residues. CDR3 protein: CASSTTFGTEAFF. Written as DNA, the CDR3 is TGTGCTAGCAGCACGACCTTTGGGACTGAAGCTTTCTTT.

The rearrangement uses TRBV28 and TRBJ2-1, with 7 nucleotides matching TRBD1. CDR3 size: 15 residues. V dropped 5 bases and J dropped 5; count of bases not matched to a gene: 9. The germline CDR1 and CDR2 sequences are MDHEN and SYDVKM. The DNA of the CDR3 is TGTGCCAGCAGTACGGGACAGCCATCAAACAATGAGCAGTTCTTC. This encodes CASSTGQPSNNEQFF.

The V call is TRBV5-1, the J call TRBJ2-1, with 13 bases matching TRBD2. The ends lost 3 bases at V and 8 bases at J; junction bases unmatched: 5. Per germline, CDR1 SGHRS and CDR2 YFSETQ. This CDR3 contains 15 residues. CDR3: CASSSGLAGLYEQFF. The CDR3 region has the DNA TGCGCCAGCAGCTCGGGACTAGCGGGACTCTATGAGCAGTTCTTC.

V gene TRBV18 combines with J gene TRBJ2-7; TRBD1 matches 10 bases. The trim removed 3 bases at V and 3 bases at J, leaving 8 bases unmatched. The CDR3 length is 16 residues. Per germline, CDR1 KGHSH and CDR2 LQKENI. The CDR3 DNA is TGTGCCAGCTCACCGGCGGCGAGGACAGGGGGCTACGAGCAGTACTTC. It translates to CASSPAARTGGYEQYF.

The rearrangement links TRBV30 to TRBJ2-2, with D tentatively TRBD1 or TRBD2 (5 bases each). The V and J ends lost 2 bases and 1 base respectively, with 11 bases between them. CDR3 length: 15 residues. CDR1 is GTSNPN and CDR2 is SVGIG in the germline V gene (reference sequence). The CDR3 DNA reads as TGTGCCTGGAGTCGGGGCAGTAAGAACACCGGGGAGCTGTTTTTT. Protein product: CAWSRGSKNTGELFF.

The CDR3: CASSPWTSGRGQETQYF. The CDR3 nucleotides read TGTGCCAGCAGCCCTTGGACTAGCGGGAGGGGCCAAGAGACCCAGTACTTC. This chain uses TRBV3-1 (or the pseudogene TRBV3-2) with TRBJ2-5, with 15 bases lining up with TRBD2. The ends lost 4 bases at V and 1 base at J; junction bases unmatched: 4. The CDR3 spans 17 residues. Germline loops: CDR1 LGHDT, CDR2 YNNKEL (reference sequence).

This chain links TRBV5-6 with TRBJ2-3, with D maybe TRBD1 (5 bases). V dropped 4 bases and J dropped 1 base, with 10 bases sitting between them. This CDR3 has 14 amino acids. Germline CDR1 reads SGHDT; CDR2 reads YYEEEE. The CDR3 DNA reads TGTGCCAGCAGCCGGACATCGGGCACAGATACGCAGTATTTT. Translated, it gives CASSRTSGTDTQYF.

The V gene is TRBV6-5, the J gene TRBJ1-1, with D maybe TRBD1 (5 bases). This CDR3 spans 13 amino acids. V was cut by 6 bases and J by 1 base, with 9 bases left in between. Per the germline V gene, CDR1 is MNHEY and CDR2 is SVGAGI. This CDR3 reads CASSRQGNTEAFF. The CDR3 bases are TGTGCCAGCAGCCGGCAGGGGAACACTGAAGCTTTCTTT.

The chain is built from TRBV9 and TRBJ2-4; TRBD2 might be the D (6 bases). The CDR3 has 16 residues. CDR1 is SGDLS and CDR2 is YYNGEE in the germline V gene. V was shortened by 3 bases and J by 1 base, with 14 bases between the two germline ends. The CDR3 reads CASSAHRREAKNIQYF. CDR3 bases: TGTGCCAGCAGCGCGCACAGGAGGGAGGCCAAAAACATTCAGTACTTC.

This clone has a handful of counts. The gene calls are TRBV19 and TRBJ1-1, with D tentatively TRBD1 (6 bases). V was clipped by 6 bases and J by 4 bases, with 15 bases between them. The CDR3 contains 14 residues. Per the germline V gene, CDR1 is LNHDA and CDR2 is SQIVND (reference sequence). The CDR3 DNA reads as TGTGCCAGTAGGAGAACAGGGTTCGGCACTGAAGCTTTCTTT. This translates into CASRRTGFGTEAFF.

This chain joins TRBV7-9 and TRBJ1-2; D call uncertain. The V gene's germline CDR1 is SEHNR and CDR2 FQNEAQ (reference sequence). The V gene lost 5 bases and the J gene lost 4 bases, with 8 bases spanning the gap. CDR3 size: 12 residues. CDR3 amino acids: CASSPGLYGYTF. DNA for the CDR3: TGTGCCAGCAGCCCCGGACTCTATGGCTACACCTTC.

The chain is built from TRBV6-6 and TRBJ1-3; 7 positions match TRBD1. The CDR3 contains 14 residues. Per the germline V gene, CDR1 is MNHNY and CDR2 is SVGAGI (reference sequence). J was trimmed by 7 bases and V by 2 bases; bases with no gene match: 5. The CDR3 sequence is CASSYVQGINTIYF. DNA of the CDR3: TGTGCCAGCAGTTACGTACAGGGGATCAACACCATATATTTT.

The chain carries TRBV6-5 and TRBJ1-6, with TRBD1 identical over 10 bases. J lost 9 bases, V lost 5 bases, and 7 bases had no gene match. This CDR3 region has 15 residues. CDR1 and CDR2 from the germline V gene are MNHEY and SVGAGI. The chain's CDR3 is CASSPMTGGSSPLHF. The CDR3 DNA reads as TGTGCCAGCAGTCCGATGACAGGGGGCAGTTCACCCCTCCACTTT.

Of note for this clone: At one end the junction does not follow the germline gene, possibly because of a read error. Other nucleotide sequences in the sample specify the same CDR3. This chain links TRBV18 with TRBJ1-1; D remains unclear. The CDR3 covers 13 residues. Germline V gene sequence: CDR1 KGHSH, CDR2 LQKENI. The CDR3 DNA reads TGTGCCAGCTCGCCACAGAAGAACACTGAAGCTTTCTTT. Translated, it gives CASSPQKNTEAFF.

This sequence joins TRBV4-1 and TRBJ2-5; TRBD1 is a possible D gene (6 bases). The CDR3 is 16 amino acids. Per the germline V gene, CDR1 is MGHRA and CDR2 is YSYEKL. Trimming pared 1 base from V and 4 bases from J, leaving 16 bases between. CDR3 bases: TGCGCCAGCAGCCAAGGGATCGGACAGCTCCTAGAGACCCAGTACTTC. As protein: CASSQGIGQLLETQYF.

This chain joins TRBV18 and TRBJ2-1; possible D gene TRBD1, 6 bases. CDR1 is KGHSH and CDR2 is LQKENI in the germline V gene. V was trimmed by 3 bases and J by 5 bases, leaving 17 bases between them. The CDR3 contains 16 residues. The CDR3 is CASSPLQGKGNNEQFF. The CDR3 bases are TGTGCCAGCTCACCTTTACAGGGAAAAGGCAACAATGAGCAGTTCTTC.

J is TRBJ1-5 and V is TRBV6-6; 8 bases line up with TRBD1. J lost 4 bases, V lost 5 bases, and 13 bases had no gene match. The CDR3 runs to 17 residues. Germline V gene sequence: CDR1 MNHNY, CDR2 SVGAGI (reference sequence). CDR3 DNA: TGTGCCAGCAGTCCCTCAGGGGGCCGAGGGAGGAATCAGCCCCAGCATTTT. Translated: CASSPSGGRGRNQPQHF.

This rearrangement joins TRBV29-1 to TRBJ2-7; D ambiguous. With the DNA end fitting TRBJ2-1 better, the J assignment may be wrong. The germline CDR1 and CDR2 sequences are SQVTM and ANQGSEA. CDR3 length: 16 residues. The CDR3 here is CSVEVRLAWFFGEQFF. The CDR3 coding sequence is TGCAGCGTTGAAGTACGCTTGGCGTGGTTTTTCGGTGAGCAGTTCTTC.